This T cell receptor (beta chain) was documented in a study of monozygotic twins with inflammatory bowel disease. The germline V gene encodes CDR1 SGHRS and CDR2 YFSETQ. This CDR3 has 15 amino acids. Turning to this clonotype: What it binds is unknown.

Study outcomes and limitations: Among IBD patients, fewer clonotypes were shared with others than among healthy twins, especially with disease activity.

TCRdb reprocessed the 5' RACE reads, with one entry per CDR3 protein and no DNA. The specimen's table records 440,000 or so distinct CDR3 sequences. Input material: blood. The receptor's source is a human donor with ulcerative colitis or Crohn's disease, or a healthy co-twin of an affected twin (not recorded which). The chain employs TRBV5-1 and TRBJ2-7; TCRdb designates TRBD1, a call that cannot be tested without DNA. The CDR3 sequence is CASSLGWTGSYEQYF. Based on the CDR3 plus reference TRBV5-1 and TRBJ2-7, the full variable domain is KAGVTQTPRYLIKTRGQQVTLSCSPISGHRSVSWYQQTPGQGLQFLFEYFSETQRNKGNFPGRFSGRQFSNSRSEMNVSTLELGDSALYLCASSLGWTGSYEQYFGPGTRLTVT.